What follows is one TCR beta chain and its context. Its target is not known. The junction differs from germline at one of its ends, possibly a read error. The data were obtained in a study of tumor and adjacent non-tumor tissue in lung cancer. Study-level points and caveats: Compared with tumor, normal lung showed significantly lower TCR diversity. Top 100 clones took a larger repertoire share in normal lung. Shorter survival was associated with higher TCR diversity in tumors.

CDR3 length: 9 residues. This sample's RNA came from whole unsorted tissue. Newly diagnosed lung cancer patients had thoracic surgery in China, August–late 2014, without prior chemotherapy. A modified ARM-PCR protocol with three rounds of nested PCR amplified TCRbeta. TCRdb passed the multiplex PCR reads through MiXCR, listing each CDR3 protein once. The sample carries tens of thousands of distinct CDR3 sequences, roughly 80% recorded once. The sequence was collected from a woman aged 45-59 years with non-small cell lung cancer. The material sequenced was lung tumor tissue. The chain is built from TRBV12-3 or TRBV12-4 and TRBJ1-6; D call uncertain. The CDR3 is CANSPPLYF. The CDR3 DNA sequence: TGTGCCAACAGTCCCCCCCTCTACTTT.